A selection of T cell receptor beta chains follows, all from one sample in a study of post-analysis software for immune sequencing data. TCRdb reprocessed the PCR reads via MiXCR and lists one record per CDR3 protein. The profile covers about 200,000 distinct CDR3 sequences, with over 25% appearing a single time and roughly 3.4% taken by the ten largest. Source material: blood. The receptors here all came from a girl aged 2-17 years with multiple sclerosis. CDR3s include the opening cysteine and the closing phenylalanine or tryptophan. The D gene is left open where the match is weak. For some rows the clone size is stated as once, few or many, or as a class when expanded; others skip it.

j_call,clone_size,d_call,v_call,cdr3_aa,cdr3_nt
TRBJ2-1,.,TRBD2,TRBV5-1,CASSSLAGGPTGGQFF,TGCGCCAGCAGCAGTTTAGCGGGAGGTCCGACTGGGGGACAGTTCTTC
TRBJ1-2,.,TRBD1,TRBV7-3,CASSSEQGNDGYTF,TGTGCCAGCAGCTCAGAACAGGGGAACGACGGCTACACCTTC
TRBJ2-3,.,.,TRBV20-1,CSARDPGRSKDTQYF,TGCAGTGCTAGAGATCCAGGACGTAGTAAGGATACGCAGTATTTT
TRBJ2-6,many,.,TRBV15,CATSRAGTQGANGANVLTF,TGTGCCACCAGCAGAGCAGGAACACAGGGAGCAAATGGGGCCAACGTCCTGACTTTC
TRBJ2-2,.,TRBD1,TRBV6-5,CASSDTGVFGELFF,TGTGCCAGCAGCGACACAGGGGTTTTCGGGGAGCTGTTTTTT
TRBJ2-7,.,.,TRBV18,CASSPQGSYEQYF,TGTGCCAGCTCACCACAGGGCTCCTACGAGCAGTACTTC
TRBJ2-1,.,.,TRBV9,CASSPQNSEQFF,TGTGCCAGCAGCCCCCAAAATAGTGAGCAGTTCTTC
TRBJ2-4,many,.,TRBV5-6,CASTRVGLAKNIQYF,TGTGCCAGCACCCGAGTGGGGCTGGCCAAAAACATTCAGTACTTC
TRBJ2-7,.,.,TRBV7-9,CASSAGTTYEQYF,TGTGCCAGCAGCGCCGGGACAACCTACGAGCAGTACTTC
TRBJ2-5,many,.,TRBV6-2/TRBV6-3,CASSYAYQETQYF,TGTGCCAGCAGTTACGCGTACCAAGAGACCCAGTACTTC
TRBJ2-3,many,TRBD1,TRBV28,CASSSGQGKTDTQYF,TGTGCCAGCAGTTCGGGACAGGGTAAAACAGATACGCAGTATTTT
TRBJ2-1,.,TRBD2,TRBV27,CASSARLAGRSYNEQFF,TGTGCCAGCAGTGCCCGACTAGCGGGTCGCTCCTACAATGAGCAGTTCTTC
TRBJ1-1,.,.,TRBV30,CASKSGRLRDTEAFF,TGTGCCTCGAAGAGTGGACGGCTAAGGGACACTGAAGCTTTCTTT
TRBJ2-1,many,.,TRBV7-3,CASSPPLDNEQFF,TGTGCCAGCAGCCCCCCTTTAGACAATGAGCAGTTCTTC
TRBJ1-1,few,.,TRBV20-1,CSATRQNTEAFF,TGCAGTGCAACCCGACAGAACACTGAAGCTTTCTTT
TRBJ1-1,few,.,TRBV6-1,CAGSAFDMNTEAFF,TGTGCCGGCAGTGCGTTCGACATGAACACTGAAGCTTTCTTT
TRBJ2-2,few,.,TRBV27,CASGGSSTGELFF,TGTGCCAGCGGGGGGTCGAGCACCGGGGAGCTGTTTTTT
TRBJ1-5,few,TRBD1,TRBV20-1,CSARDGGQTEPQHF,TGCAGTGCTAGAGATGGGGGACAGACTGAGCCCCAGCATTTT
TRBJ1-5,few,TRBD1,TRBV6-4,CASSDRGHSNQPQHF,TGTGCCAGCAGTGACAGGGGGCATAGCAATCAGCCCCAGCATTTT
TRBJ2-5,few,.,TRBV5-6,CASSLAPVRETQYF,TGTGCCAGCAGCTTGGCTCCAGTCCGGGAGACCCAGTACTTC
TRBJ2-3,many,.,TRBV20-1,CSAMGRYTDTQYF,TGCAGTGCTATGGGTCGTTACACAGATACGCAGTATTTT